A single sample gave rise to the 25 T cell receptor beta chains below, sequenced in a study of blood T cell repertoires in COVID-19 (dated by TCRdb to about 2020). Library creation used the immunoSEQ multiplex PCR assay. The clones in this table, taken by TCRdb from immuneACCESS, are in-frame only. Not every clone is retained; where verified, under half of the shortfall comes from an unresolved V gene, and the cause of the rest is unknown. This sample gives about 190,000 clones in total; more than 60% of them show up just once. Around 12% of the sample is taken by the ten largest. Input material: peripheral blood. These receptors all stem from a woman in her forties or fifties with acute or convalescent COVID-19.

CDR3 region: CASNRWGQGRDGYTF. In nucleotides, the CDR3 is TGTGCCAGCAATCGATGGGGACAGGGGAGGGATGGCTACACCTTC. The genes are TRBV6-5 and TRBJ1-2, with 10 bases fitting TRBD1. CDR3 length: 15 amino acids. Germline values: CDR1 MNHEY, CDR2 SVGAGI. J gave up 6 bases and V 7 bases, and 11 bases lay outside the gene matches.

The chain is built from TRBV27 and TRBJ2-7; 7 bases fit TRBD2. V shed 4 bases and J 3 bases; nucleotides not matched to a gene: 6. Germline-derived CDR1 and CDR2 are MNHEY and SMNVEV (reference sequence). The CDR3 has 14 amino acids. The CDR3 spells CASSSRGVNYEQYF. Here the CDR3 DNA reads TGTGCCAGCAGTTCCCGGGGGGTCAACTACGAGCAGTACTTC.

V is TRBV7-6 and J is TRBJ1-4, with TRBD1 matching over 10 bases. V was clipped by 3 bases and J by 6 bases; unmatched bases: 4. The CDR3 is made up of 15 amino acids. Germline V gene sequence: CDR1 SGHVS, CDR2 FNYEAQ. Here the CDR3 DNA reads TGTGCCAGCAGCTTGAGGGACAGGGGTTATGAAAAACTGTTTTTT. Its protein product is CASSLRDRGYEKLFF.

The V and J genes are TRBV28 and TRBJ1-5; the D gene is possibly TRBD1 (5 bases). The V end was cut by 6 bases, the J end by 7 bases, with 16 bases between. Germline-derived CDR1 and CDR2 are MDHEN and SYDVKM. The CDR3 length is 14 residues. The DNA of the CDR3 is TGTGCCAGCAGGCCGCAGGGAGGGGACCAGCCCCAGCATTTT. Translation gives CASRPQGGDQPQHF.

The chain employs TRBV7-9 and TRBJ2-7, with TRBD1 as a possible D gene (6 bases). V was clipped by 3 bases and J by 1 base, with 7 bases between them. Per germline, CDR1 SEHNR and CDR2 FQNEAQ (reference sequence). The CDR3 loop spans 13 amino acids. The CDR3 sequence: CASSFGQSYEQYF. DNA of the CDR3: TGTGCCAGCAGCTTCGGACAGTCCTACGAGCAGTACTTC.

The V call is TRBV7-9, the J call TRBJ2-2; perhaps TRBD1 as D (5 bases). The CDR3 contains 13 residues. V lost 5 bases, J lost 4 bases, and 8 bases lay in between. Germline CDR1 reads SEHNR; CDR2 reads FQNEAQ (reference sequence). CDR3 coding DNA: TGTGCCAGCAGCCAAGGGGTCACCGGGGAGCTGTTTTTT. Translating it yields CASSQGVTGELFF.

The rearrangement links TRBV19 to TRBJ1-1, with 8 bases aligning to TRBD1. The CDR3 is 16 residues long. CDR1 is LNHDA and CDR2 is SQIVND in the germline V gene (reference sequence). V dropped 6 bases and J dropped 3; count of bases not matched to a gene: 12. The CDR3 sequence is CASRQHRGEEDTEAFF. In DNA form, the CDR3 reads TGTGCCAGTAGGCAGCACAGGGGGGAAGAAGACACTGAAGCTTTCTTT.

The chain uses TRBV4-3 and TRBJ1-5; D unresolved. The V end was cut by 0 bases, the J end by 0 bases, with 3 bases between. The CDR3 loop spans 14 amino acids. Per the germline V gene, CDR1 is LGHNA and CDR2 is YSLEER. The CDR3 DNA is TGCGCCAGCAGCCAAGATTATAGCAATCAGCCCCAGCATTTT. It yields the protein CASSQDYSNQPQHF.

The V call is TRBV18, the J call TRBJ1-2; TRBD1 matches at 11 bases. Germline CDR1 and CDR2: KGHSH and LQKENI. With 5 bases clipped from V and 4 bases from J, the junction kept 6 bases outside the gene matches. The CDR3 has 15 amino acids. CDR3: CASSYSGTGGYGYTF. In nucleotides, the CDR3 is TGTGCCAGCTCATACTCAGGGACAGGGGGCTATGGCTACACCTTC.

This clone appeared a single time. The chain couples TRBV24-1 to TRBJ2-7, with 7 bases that match TRBD1. The germline gives CDR1 KGHDR, CDR2 SFDVKD. The V segment lost 4 bases and the J segment 3 bases; nucleotides outside the gene matches: 2. The CDR3 sequence is 13 residues long. CDR3 amino acids: CATSEAGGYEQYF. The CDR3, as DNA: TGTGCCACCAGTGAGGCAGGGGGCTACGAGCAGTACTTC.

The chain links TRBV19 to TRBJ2-7; 13 positions agree with TRBD2. The CDR3 extends over 16 amino acids. Germline assignment: CDR1 LNHDA and CDR2 SQIVND (reference sequence). The V gene end was trimmed by 5 bases and the J gene end by 4 bases; junction bases not matched to a gene: 8. The CDR3 protein is CASSPGTSGNPYEQYF. DNA of the CDR3: TGTGCCAGTAGTCCGGGGACTAGCGGGAACCCATACGAGCAGTACTTC.

The chain combines TRBV6-5 with TRBJ2-7; tentatively, D is TRBD1 (5 bases). Trimming removed 0 bases from V and 0 bases from J, with 9 bases in between. Looked up from germline, CDR1 is MNHEY and CDR2 is SVGAGI. The CDR3 covers 15 residues. The chain's CDR3 is CASSYSTVSSYEQYF. The CDR3 coding sequence is TGTGCCAGCAGTTACTCGACAGTAAGCTCCTACGAGCAGTACTTC.

V and J are TRBV3-1 (or the pseudogene TRBV3-2) and TRBJ1-2; possibly TRBD1 for D (5 bases). Between the trimmed V and J ends, which lost 4 bases and 4 bases, there was a span of 16 bases. CDR1 LGHDT and CDR2 YNNKEL come from the germline V gene (reference sequence). The CDR3 length is 15 residues. The CDR3 here is CASSRFSPGPYGYTF. The CDR3 region has the DNA TGTGCCAGCAGCCGCTTCTCGCCAGGGCCCTATGGCTACACCTTC.

The table lists this clone with a few counts. The genes are TRBV18 and TRBJ1-5; 9 bases are shared with TRBD1. V trimming: 2 bases; J trimming: 5 bases; junction bases outside the gene matches: 1. CDR3 length: 14 residues. The V gene's germline CDR1 is KGHSH and CDR2 LQKENI. In DNA, the CDR3 is TGTGCCAGCTCACCAGGGACAGGGCATCAGCCCCAGCATTTT. This gives the protein CASSPGTGHQPQHF.

The table lists this clone with a count of one. The rearrangement uses TRBV5-1 and TRBJ2-1; 9 bases agree with TRBD1. This CDR3 contains 17 residues. Unmatched junction bases numbered 8, after V lost 4 bases and J lost 0 bases. Germline-derived CDR1 and CDR2 are SGHRS and YFSETQ. DNA of the CDR3: TGCGCCAGCAGCCGGGGACAGGGCGGCCCCTCCTACAATGAGCAGTTCTTC. Translation: CASSRGQGGPSYNEQFF. The full variable domain, in which reference TRBV5-1 and TRBJ2-1 provide the parts outside the CDR3, is KAGVTQTPRYLIKTRGQQVTLSCSPISGHRSVSWYQQTPGQGLQFLFEYFSETQRNKGNFPGRFSGRQFSNSRSEMNVSTLELGDSALYLCASSRGQGGPSYNEQFFGPGTRLTVL.

The rearrangement uses TRBV5-4 and TRBJ1-2; tentatively, D is TRBD1 (5 bases). The CDR3 has 15 amino acids. V was cut by 4 bases and J by 4 bases, with 17 bases left in between. Germline CDR1 SGHNT, CDR2 YYREEE (reference sequence). The CDR3 loop is CASSPDGGGIYGYTF. The CDR3 DNA is TGTGCCAGCAGCCCCGATGGGGGGGGGATCTATGGCTACACCTTC.

This clone was picked up a small number of times. The rearrangement joins TRBV27 to TRBJ2-7, with 8 positions matching TRBD1. CDR3 size: 14 residues. CDR1 is MNHEY, CDR2 SMNVEV, per germline (reference sequence). Unmatched junction bases numbered 7, after V lost 2 bases and J lost 7 bases. The DNA for the CDR3 is TGTGCCAGCAGTTTAGTACAGGGGGTGGGGGAGCAGTACTTC. Its protein product is CASSLVQGVGEQYF.

A few counts support this clone. This rearrangement joins TRBV4-2 to TRBJ1-2, with a possible D match to TRBD1 (6 bases). From germline, CDR1 is LGHNA and CDR2 YNFKEQ. V gave up 4 bases and J gave up 8 bases, with 17 bases separating them. The CDR3 loop spans 14 amino acids. The CDR3 spells CASSLDEGRGGYTF. In DNA, the CDR3 is TGTGCCAGCAGCCTGGACGAGGGAAGGGGGGGCTACACCTTC.

This rearrangement joins TRBV3-1 (or the pseudogene TRBV3-2) to TRBJ2-2, with D possibly TRBD1 on 6 matching bases. The CDR3 sequence is 16 residues long. Looked up from germline, CDR1 is LGHDT and CDR2 is YNNKEL (reference sequence). Trimming left V 4 bases short and J 0 bases short, with 12 bases between. The CDR3 region is CASSLGNRANTGELFF. As DNA, the CDR3 is TGTGCCAGCAGCCTTGGAAACAGGGCGAACACCGGGGAGCTGTTTTTT.

The J gene is TRBJ2-3, the V gene TRBV28, with 9 bases that match TRBD2. V dropped 5 bases and J dropped 0; count of bases not matched to a gene: 18. The CDR3 extends over 20 amino acids. Germline CDR1 reads MDHEN; CDR2 reads SYDVKM. CDR3: CASSLPRRTSAKASTDTQYF. The CDR3 nucleotides are TGTGCCAGCAGTCTCCCCCGTAGGACTAGCGCTAAAGCTAGCACAGATACGCAGTATTTT.

This clone has just a few counts. This rearrangement joins TRBV6-5 to TRBJ1-1, with 7 bases that match TRBD1. Germline assignment: CDR1 MNHEY and CDR2 SVGAGI. This CDR3 spans 13 amino acids. V lost 7 bases to trimming and J lost 4 bases; unmatched junction nucleotides: 6. The CDR3 region has the DNA TGTGCCAGCATCAAGGCAGGGGGCACTGAAGCTTTCTTT. This sequence encodes CASIKAGGTEAFF.

This clone was found a few times. This chain connects TRBV30 to TRBJ1-4, with unresolved D. CDR3 size: 12 residues. Looked up from germline, CDR1 is GTSNPN and CDR2 is SVGIG (reference sequence). V was pared by 0 bases and J by 7 bases, with 6 bases between. The CDR3 DNA reads TGTGCCTGGAGTGTGACTCTTGAAAAACTGTTTTTT. Protein: CAWSVTLEKLFF.

The rearrangement joins TRBV6-1 to TRBJ2-1, with 7 positions matching TRBD2. The V gene end was trimmed by 1 base and the J gene end by 7 bases; junction bases not matched to a gene: 7. This CDR3 spans 15 amino acids. The germline CDR1 and CDR2 sequences are MNHNS and SASEGT. CDR3 DNA sequence: TGTGCCAGCAGTGAAGTCCAGCGGGGTCGTAATGAGCAGTTCTTC. Translated: CASSEVQRGRNEQFF.

This clone was counted between two and nine times. The genes are TRBV19 and TRBJ2-2; D is uncertain. Germline V lookup: CDR1 LNHDA, CDR2 SQIVND (reference sequence). The CDR3 extends over 14 amino acids. The V and J ends lost 7 bases and 0 bases respectively, with 9 bases between them. CDR3: CASKRDANTGELFF. CDR3 DNA: TGTGCCAGTAAGCGTGACGCGAACACCGGGGAGCTGTTTTTT.

This clone has only a few counts. The CDR3 coding sequence is TGTGCCAGCAGTGCGGGGATACGTACGGTGCAGTACTTC. It is translated as CASSAGIRTVQYF. The rearrangement uses TRBV2 and TRBJ2-7; TRBD2 is a possible D gene (5 bases). Trimming took 4 bases from V and 9 from J, leaving 16 bases between them. CDR3 length: 13 amino acids. From germline, CDR1 is SNHLY and CDR2 FYNNEI.